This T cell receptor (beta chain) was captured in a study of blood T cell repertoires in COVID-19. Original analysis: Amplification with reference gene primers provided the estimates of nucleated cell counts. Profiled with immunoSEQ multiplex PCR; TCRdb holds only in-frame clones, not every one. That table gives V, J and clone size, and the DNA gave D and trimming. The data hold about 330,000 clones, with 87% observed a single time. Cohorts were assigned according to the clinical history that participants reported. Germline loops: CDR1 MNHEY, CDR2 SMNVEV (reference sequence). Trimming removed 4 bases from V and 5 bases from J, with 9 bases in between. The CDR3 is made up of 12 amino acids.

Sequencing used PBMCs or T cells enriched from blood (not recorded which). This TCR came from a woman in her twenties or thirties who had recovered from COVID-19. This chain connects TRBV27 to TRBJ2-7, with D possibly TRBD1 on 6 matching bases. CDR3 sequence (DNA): TGTGCCAGCAGTTCACAGGGAAACGAGCAGTACTTC. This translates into CASSSQGNEQYF.